This T cell receptor beta chain is drawn from a study of shared clonotypes between healthy human individuals. Study observations and caveats: The donor pool, a small one, limited the genetic and exposure-history diversity represented.

A note on this clone: What it binds is not known.

Investigators divided CD4+ cells into CD45RA+ naive and CD45RA-negative memory subsets. Using immunoSEQ multiplex PCR, the repertoire was profiled, and TCRdb retains in-frame clones only, with some absent. The data contain 2.3 million or so clones, just over 90% of them singletons. In germline, CDR1 is WNHNN, CDR2 SYGVQD (reference sequence). V lost 3 bases and J lost 5; bases outside the gene matches: 13. CDR3 length: 18 amino acids. The chain has TRBV10-1 and TRBJ2-1; 10 nucleotides agree with TRBD1. Material: naive CD4+ T cells from PBMCs. Subset of the sample: CD45RA+ positively selected. This TCR derives from a young man in good health. Some clones in this sample may be carry-over from other donors' samples. Here the CDR3 DNA reads TGCGCCAGCAGTGACCAATATCCGGGACAGGGGATCAACAATGAGCAGTTCTTC. Amino acids: CASSDQYPGQGINNEQFF.